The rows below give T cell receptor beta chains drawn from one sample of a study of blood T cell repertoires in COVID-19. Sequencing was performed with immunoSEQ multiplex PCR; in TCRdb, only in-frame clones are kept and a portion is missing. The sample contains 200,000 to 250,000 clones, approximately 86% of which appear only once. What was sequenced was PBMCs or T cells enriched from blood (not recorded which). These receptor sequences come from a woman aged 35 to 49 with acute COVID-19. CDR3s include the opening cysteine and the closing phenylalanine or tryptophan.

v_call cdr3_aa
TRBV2 CASSDSGQRIYNEQFF
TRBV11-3 CASSSSRTSNNEQFF
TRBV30 CAWSVGRGGGYTF
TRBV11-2 CASSRGSGYEQYF
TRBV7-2 CASSSTSGRAGTQYF
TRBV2 CASSLRENQPQHF
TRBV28 CASSFRGTGELFF
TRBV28 CASGLPPGDNQPQHF
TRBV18 CASSPQGANTEAFF
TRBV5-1 CASSKTGAANEKLFF
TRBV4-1 CASSQAVGREQFF
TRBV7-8 CASSLEPGVVNQPQHF
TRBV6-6 CASTPGGNTEAFF
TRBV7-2 CASSLAGGEKLFF
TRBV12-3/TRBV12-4 CASKGQGFYEQYF
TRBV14 CASSSLDRGNSPLHF
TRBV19 CASSLSFPVSNQPQHF
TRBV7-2 CASSPEGGGRGPNQPLHF
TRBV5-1 CASSLGGMGTDTQYF
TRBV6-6 CASSFASGRSYEQYF
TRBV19 CASSARLAGETQYF
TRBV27 CASSARTDQRFARDQPQHF
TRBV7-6 CASSLAGSYEQYF
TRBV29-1 CSVAFRGRGGTEAFF
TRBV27 CASSRQGLETQYF
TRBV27 CASSYTGTSEAFF
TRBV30 CAWRTGTSSYNEQFF
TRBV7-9 CASRITSGGNTGELFF
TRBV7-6 CASSFTGTNGGYTF
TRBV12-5 CASSGFRGGAPGELFF
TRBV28 CASSLGTASFATNEKLFF
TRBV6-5 CASSAKLDRDYGYTF
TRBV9 CASSVGETGTSGSIYNEQFF
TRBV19 CASSPGGVYEQYF
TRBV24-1 CATSDSRSGYTQYF
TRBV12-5 CASGLVEDGEGGTDTQYF
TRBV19 CASSSHGVRGYGYTF
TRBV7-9 CASSSGEIYGYTF
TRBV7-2 CASSSQGMGPEKLFF
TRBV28 CASRGPEPYEQYF
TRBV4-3 CASSPRGLGEQYF